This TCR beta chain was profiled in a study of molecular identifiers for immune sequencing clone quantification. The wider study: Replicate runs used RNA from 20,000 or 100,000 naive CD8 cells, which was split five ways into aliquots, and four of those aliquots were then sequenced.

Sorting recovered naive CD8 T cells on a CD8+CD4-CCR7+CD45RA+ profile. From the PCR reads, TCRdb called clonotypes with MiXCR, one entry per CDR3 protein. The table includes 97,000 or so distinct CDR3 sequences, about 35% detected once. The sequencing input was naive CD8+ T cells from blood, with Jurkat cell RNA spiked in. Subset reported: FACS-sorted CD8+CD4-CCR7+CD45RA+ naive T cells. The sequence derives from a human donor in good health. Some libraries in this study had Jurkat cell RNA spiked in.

CDR3 DNA: TGTGCCAGCAGCCAAGACCTCATAGCGGTTCTCTCCTACGAGCAGTACTTC. It codes for CASSQDLIAVLSYEQYF. This rearrangement joins TRBV4-2 to TRBJ2-7, with D perhaps matching TRBD2 (6 bases). CDR1 is LGHNA and CDR2 is YNFKEQ in the germline V gene. This CDR3 is 17 amino acids long. Trimming pared 0 bases from V and 0 bases from J, leaving 15 bases between.